One and the same sample provided the 23 T cell receptor beta chains below, sequenced in a study of immune evolution from preneoplasia to lung adenocarcinoma. Data came from immunoSEQ multiplex PCR; TCRdb stores just in-frame clones and leaves some out. In the table there are tens of thousands of clones, about 80% of which are singletons. Material: FFPE invasive lung adenocarcinoma tissue. These receptors were collected from a person aged 55 to 75 with lung adenocarcinoma.

The rearrangement links TRBV18 to TRBJ2-7; D gene ambiguous. Trimming pared 0 bases from V and 11 bases from J, leaving 14 bases between. CDR3 length: 13 residues. Germline CDR1 reads KGHSH; CDR2 reads LQKENI. CDR3 nucleotides: TGTGCCAGCTCACCACCGGCCCCTCCTGGGGAGTACTTC. Translation gives CASSPPAPPGEYF.

The chain joins TRBV5-6 to TRBJ2-7; 9 bases agree with TRBD1. Trimming took 2 bases from V and 5 from J; bases not matched to a gene: 5. This CDR3 comprises 14 residues. CDR1 is SGHDT and CDR2 is YYEEEE in the germline V gene. For the CDR3, the DNA is TGTGCCAGCAGCTTAGGGGACAGGGACCACGAGCAGTACTTC. It codes for CASSLGDRDHEQYF.

This clone appeared a few times. The chain recombines TRBV19 with TRBJ2-7, with a tentative D call TRBD2 (6 bases). CDR1 is LNHDA and CDR2 is SQIVND in the germline V gene (reference sequence). The CDR3 covers 12 residues. Trimming left V 5 bases short and J 3 bases short, with 8 bases between. CDR3 DNA sequence: TGTGCCAGTAGTCGGGGGTACTACGAGCAGTACTTC. The encoded protein is CASSRGYYEQYF. Together with reference TRBV19 and TRBJ2-7, the CDR3 gives the full variable domain: DGGITQSPKYLFRKEGQNVTLSCEQNLNHDAMYWYRQDPGQGLRLIYYSQIVNDFQKGDIAEGYSVSREKKESFPLTVTSAQKNPTAFYLCASSRGYYEQYFGPGTRLTVT.

The J gene is TRBJ2-7, the V gene TRBV29-1, with 10 bases lining up with TRBD1. Looked up from germline, CDR1 is SQVTM and CDR2 is ANQGSEA. The CDR3 is made up of 14 amino acids. J lost 1 base, V lost 1 base, and 1 base had no gene match. The CDR3 nucleotides are TGCAGCGTTGAAGGGACAGGGGGATCCTACGAGCAGTACTTC. The encoded protein is CSVEGTGGSYEQYF.

This rearrangement joins TRBV7-2 to TRBJ1-2; a weak D match, TRBD1 (6 bases). Germline lookup yields CDR1 SGHTA and CDR2 FQGNSA. The CDR3 length is 14 residues. The V end was cut by 6 bases, the J end by 4 bases, with 15 bases between. DNA for the CDR3: TGTGCCAGCAGTCGGGGGGCGCGGGCCTATGGCTACACCTTC. Translated: CASSRGARAYGYTF.

The chain couples TRBV7-2 to TRBJ1-3; weak D call: TRBD1 (5 bases). Germline CDR1 is SGHTA and CDR2 is FQGNSA. V lost 3 bases and J lost 4, with 13 bases in between. The length of the CDR3 is 15 residues. The CDR3 here is CASSFGGGEGNTIYF. As DNA, the CDR3 is TGTGCCAGCAGCTTCGGGGGGGGAGAAGGAAACACCATATATTTT.

This clone was found a few times. V and J are TRBV18 and TRBJ1-5, with D tentatively TRBD1 (6 bases). Trimming pared 3 bases from V and 0 bases from J, leaving 9 bases between. The germline V gene has CDR1 KGHSH and CDR2 LQKENI. The CDR3 has 15 residues. The CDR3 sequence is CASSPGAISNQPQHF. The CDR3 nucleotides read TGTGCCAGCTCACCGGGGGCAATTAGCAATCAGCCCCAGCATTTT.

The rearrangement links TRBV18 to TRBJ2-3; no firm D call. Trimming took off 1 base at V and 3 bases at J, with 5 bases between the two ends. CDR1 is KGHSH, CDR2 LQKENI, per germline. This CDR3 has 13 residues. DNA for the CDR3: TGTGCCAGCTCACCACTGGGAACAGATACGCAGTATTTT. Its translation is CASSPLGTDTQYF.

This clone was detected only once. The V call is TRBV2, the J call TRBJ2-1, with D possibly TRBD2 on 5 matching bases. The V gene lost 6 bases and the J gene lost 10 bases, with 10 bases spanning the gap. Germline loops: CDR1 SNHLY, CDR2 FYNNEI. The CDR3 is 11 amino acids. In DNA, the CDR3 is TGTGCCAGCAGAGAGGGTCAGGAGCAGTTCTTC. Its protein product is CASREGQEQFF.

The chain couples TRBV5-1 to TRBJ2-1; D is unresolved. Germline V CDR1 and CDR2: SGHRS, YFSETQ. V shed 2 bases and J shed 5 bases, with 5 bases lying between them. This CDR3 comprises 12 residues. The CDR3 sequence is CASSFLDNEQFF. CDR3 nucleotide sequence: TGCGCCAGCAGCTTTCTAGACAATGAGCAGTTCTTC.

The rearrangement joins TRBV6-5 to TRBJ2-1; 10 bases are a match to TRBD2. Germline V gives CDR1 MNHEY, CDR2 SVGAGI. The junction had 10 bases not matched to a gene; V was cut back by 7 bases and J by 7 bases. CDR3 length: 15 amino acids. The CDR3 loop reads CASTAGTSVRNEQFF. The CDR3 coding sequence is TGTGCCAGCACCGCCGGGACTAGCGTTCGAAATGAGCAGTTCTTC.

The genes are TRBV28 and TRBJ1-2, with 12 nucleotides matching TRBD1. CDR3 size: 15 residues. The V gene end was trimmed by 6 bases and the J gene end by 7 bases; junction bases not matched to a gene: 9. CDR1 is MDHEN and CDR2 is SYDVKM in the germline V gene. CDR3 sequence: CASRISGQGAAGYTF. Here the CDR3 DNA reads TGTGCCAGCAGAATCTCGGGACAGGGGGCGGCTGGCTACACCTTC.

The V call is TRBV7-8, the J call TRBJ2-2, with 9 bases lining up with TRBD2. Unmatched junction bases numbered 7, after V lost 1 base and J lost 4 bases. The CDR3 covers 17 residues. CDR1 is SGHVS and CDR2 is FQNEAQ in the germline V gene. The CDR3, as DNA: TGTGCCAGCAGCTTAGTTAGCGGGAGATTGGTCACCGGGGAGCTGTTTTTT. It is translated as CASSLVSGRLVTGELFF.

The chain is built from TRBV5-1 and TRBJ2-7; TRBD1 agrees at 9 bases. The CDR3 sequence is 15 residues long. CDR1 and CDR2 (germline): SGHRS, YFSETQ. V shed 7 bases, J shed 3 bases, and the junction held 11 bases outside the gene matches. CDR3 protein: CASYFPGQGNYEQYF. As DNA, the CDR3 is TGCGCCAGCTACTTCCCCGGACAGGGGAACTACGAGCAGTACTTC.

The chain combines TRBV5-4 with TRBJ2-3, with a tentative D call TRBD2 (7 bases). V lost 4 bases, J lost 2 bases, and 20 bases lay in between. CDR1 is SGHNT and CDR2 is YYREEE in the germline V gene (reference sequence). The CDR3 is 17 amino acids. The DNA of the CDR3 is TGTGCCAGCAGCACACCTCTGGGGGGGGGCCTCACAGATACGCAGTATTTT. It yields the protein CASSTPLGGGLTDTQYF. The entire variable domain, with the rest obtained from reference TRBV5-4 and TRBJ2-3, is as follows: ETGVTQSPTHLIKTRGQQVTLRCSSQSGHNTVSWYQQALGQGPQFIFQYYREEENGRGNFPPRFSGLQFPNYSSELNVNALELDDSALYLCASSTPLGGGLTDTQYFGPGTRLTVL.

This clone was counted a few times. This sequence joins TRBV6-5 and TRBJ1-5; TRBD1 is a possible D gene (5 bases). The CDR3 is made up of 12 amino acids. Germline lookup yields CDR1 MNHEY and CDR2 SVGAGI. Deletions cut 8 bases from V and 5 bases from J, with 10 bases between. CDR3: CASGRGYQPQHF. CDR3 in DNA: TGTGCCAGCGGTAGGGGATATCAGCCCCAGCATTTT.

To note about this clone: Just one base apart from a much larger clone, this may be a read error. The chain links TRBV18 to TRBJ2-4; 10 bases match TRBD1. Germline V gene data show CDR1 as KGHSH and CDR2 as LQKENI. Unmatched junction bases numbered 7, after V lost 6 bases and J lost 8 bases. There are 14 residues in the CDR3. The CDR3 sequence: CASSSGQGSYIQYF. The CDR3 DNA follows: TGTGCCAGCTCGTCGGGACAGGGGTCATACATTCAGTACTTC.

The chain combines TRBV28 with TRBJ2-3; no clear D gene. The CDR3 is 11 residues long. Germline CDR1 is MDHEN and CDR2 is SYDVKM. V was trimmed by 8 bases and J by 2 bases, leaving 5 bases between them. Written as DNA, the CDR3 is TGTGCCAGCTGGAACACAGATACGCAGTATTTT. Its protein product is CASWNTDTQYF.

This clone rates as large. The rearrangement joins TRBV18 to TRBJ2-3, with unresolved D. The V gene lost 6 bases and the J gene lost 0 bases, with 10 bases spanning the gap. The CDR3 length is 14 residues. The germline V gene encodes CDR1 KGHSH and CDR2 LQKENI. Written as DNA, the CDR3 is TGTGCCAGCTCCCGCGTCGGGAGCACAGATACGCAGTATTTT. It is translated as CASSRVGSTDTQYF.

This clone appeared a single time. The chain couples TRBV11-2 to TRBJ2-2; TRBD2 matches at 9 bases. The CDR3 runs 18 residues. V was clipped by 1 base and J by 7 bases; unmatched bases: 13. CDR1 SGHAT and CDR2 FQNNGV come from the germline V gene. Here the CDR3 reads CASSLVRGRAGGSGELFF. DNA of the CDR3: TGTGCCAGCAGCTTAGTACGAGGAAGAGCGGGAGGAAGCGGGGAGCTGTTTTTT.

This clone was detected once. The chain has TRBV20-1 and TRBJ2-7, with D unclear. Germline values: CDR1 DFQATT, CDR2 SNEGSKA (reference sequence). The CDR3 contains 11 residues. V shed 5 bases and J shed 4 bases, with 9 bases lying between them. The DNA of the CDR3 is TGCAGTGCTTCCTCGGCATACGAGCAGTACTTC. It codes for CSASSAYEQYF.

In this sample, this clone turned up once. Written as DNA, the CDR3 is TGTGCCAGCAGCGTAGCCCCGACAGCCTCTTACGAGCAGTACTTC. This sequence encodes CASSVAPTASYEQYF. The chain carries TRBV9 and TRBJ2-7, with a possible D match to TRBD1 (5 bases). The length of the CDR3 is 15 residues. The V and J ends lost 0 bases and 4 bases respectively, with 14 bases between them. In germline, CDR1 is SGDLS, CDR2 YYNGEE.

This rearrangement joins TRBV18 to TRBJ1-1, with D unresolved. The CDR3 runs to 14 residues. Germline CDR1 is KGHSH and CDR2 is LQKENI. The germline V and J ends were trimmed by 4 bases and 0 bases, with 9 bases remaining between them. CDR3 in DNA: TGTGCCAGCTCACTTTCAATTATGAACACTGAAGCTTTCTTT. It is translated as CASSLSIMNTEAFF.